Below, 9 T cell receptor beta chains from the same sample are listed, as sequenced in a study of a mutant IDH1 vaccine in newly diagnosed glioma. This sample's time point: week 35, safety follow-up. Doses comprised 300 ug of mutant IDH1 20-mer peptide each, plus topical imiquimod. These receptors have no known antigen. Sequencing used immunoSEQ multiplex PCR; TCRdb keeps in-frame clones, though not all of them. Seen here are fewer than 55,000 clones, 81% observed once, and the top ten hold approximately 4.7%. Material: PBMCs, obtained from a glioma patient whose treatment included an IDH1 peptide vaccine. The receptors originated from a woman aged 40-49 years with glioma. Some clones in this sample may be carry-over from other donors' samples.

This clone came up once. This rearrangement joins TRBV4-1 to TRBJ2-7; perhaps TRBD1 as D (6 bases). Looked up from germline, CDR1 is MGHRA and CDR2 is YSYEKL. V was trimmed by 1 base and J by 0 bases, leaving 10 bases between them. This CDR3 contains 15 residues. The DNA of the CDR3 is TGCGCCAGCAGCCAAGGAGGGACAAGCTCCTACGAGCAGTACTTC. Protein sequence: CASSQGGTSSYEQYF.

This chain uses TRBV5-1 with TRBJ1-1; D perhaps matches TRBD1 (5 bases). Germline lookup yields CDR1 SGHRS and CDR2 YFSETQ. The CDR3 has 14 amino acids. The V and J ends lost 1 base and 5 bases respectively, with 12 bases between them. In nucleotides, the CDR3 is TGCGCCAGCAGCTTGATCGGCGGGGGAACTGAAGCTTTCTTT. Its protein product is CASSLIGGGTEAFF.

The rearrangement joins TRBV15 to TRBJ2-7, with D perhaps matching TRBD1 or TRBD2 (6 bases each). V lost 0 bases, J lost 6 bases, and 12 bases lay in between. This CDR3 spans 14 amino acids. Germline V gene lookup returns CDR1 LNHNV and CDR2 YYDKDF (reference sequence). This CDR3 reads CATSRDPGAGEQYF. The CDR3 coding sequence is TGTGCCACCAGCAGAGATCCGGGGGCCGGCGAGCAGTACTTC. The full variable domain, its missing parts supplied by reference TRBV15 and TRBJ2-7, is DAMVIQNPRYQVTQFGKPVTLSCSQTLNHNVMYWYQQKSSQAPKLLFHYYDKDFNNEADTPDNFQSRRPNTSFCFLDIRSPGLGDTAMYLCATSRDPGAGEQYFGPGTRLTVT.

This chain joins TRBV2 and TRBJ2-6; no clear D gene. V lost 4 bases, J lost 4 bases, and 11 bases lay in between. This CDR3 has 15 residues. Germline-derived CDR1 and CDR2 are SNHLY and FYNNEI. CDR3 DNA sequence: TGTGCCAGCAGTGTTTCCTTGGGGGGGGCCAACGTCCTGACTTTC. Residues: CASSVSLGGANVLTF.

The CDR3 loop is CASSVAGSSGYTF. The DNA of the CDR3 is TGTGCCAGCAGCGTAGCCGGTTCGAGTGGCTACACCTTC. V and J are TRBV9 and TRBJ1-2; D is undetermined. CDR1 and CDR2 (germline): SGDLS, YYNGEE. CDR3 length: 13 residues. Trimming removed 0 bases at V and 7 bases at J, with 10 bases between. The variable domain in full, completed from reference TRBV9 and TRBJ1-2, reads DSGVTQTPKHLITATGQRVTLRCSPRSGDLSVYWYQQSLDQGLQFLIQYYNGEERAKGNILERFSAQQFPDLHSELNLSSLELGDSALYFCASSVAGSSGYTFGSGTRLTVV.

There are a few counts of this clone. This sequence joins TRBV5-6 and TRBJ2-7, with D unclear. V lost 2 bases to trimming and J lost 3 bases, with 18 bases between them. Germline V gene data show CDR1 as SGHDT and CDR2 as YYEEEE. This CDR3 is 16 amino acids long. This CDR3 reads CASSLGFGELDYEQYF. As DNA, the CDR3 is TGTGCCAGCAGCTTAGGATTCGGAGAGCTAGACTACGAGCAGTACTTC.

The V call is TRBV5-1, the J call TRBJ2-5; 10 bases are shared with TRBD2. There are 15 residues in the CDR3. CDR1 is SGHRS and CDR2 is YFSETQ in the germline V gene. With V trimmed by 0 bases and J by 9 bases, 8 bases remained unmatched. Written as DNA, the CDR3 is TGCGCCAGCAGCTTGGATCTAGCGGGGGCCGGGGCCCAGTACTTC. Its translation: CASSLDLAGAGAQYF.

The chain's CDR3 is CASTMGGGVNTGELFF. The CDR3 coding sequence is TGTGCCAGCACCATGGGAGGAGGAGTAAACACCGGGGAGCTGTTTTTT. The gene calls are TRBV28 and TRBJ2-2, with a possible D match to TRBD2 (6 bases). In germline, CDR1 is MDHEN, CDR2 SYDVKM. Deletions cut 7 bases from V and 2 bases from J, with 17 bases between. CDR3 length: 16 amino acids.

This rearrangement joins TRBV6-1 to TRBJ2-7, with TRBD1 identical over 11 bases. V lost 10 bases and J lost 4; bases outside the gene matches: 12. This CDR3 is built from 15 residues. Germline V gene data show CDR1 as MNHNS and CDR2 as SASEGT. This CDR3 reads CATSRVGTGGYEQYF. The CDR3 nucleotides read TGTGCCACTTCCCGGGTAGGGACAGGGGGGTACGAGCAGTACTTC.